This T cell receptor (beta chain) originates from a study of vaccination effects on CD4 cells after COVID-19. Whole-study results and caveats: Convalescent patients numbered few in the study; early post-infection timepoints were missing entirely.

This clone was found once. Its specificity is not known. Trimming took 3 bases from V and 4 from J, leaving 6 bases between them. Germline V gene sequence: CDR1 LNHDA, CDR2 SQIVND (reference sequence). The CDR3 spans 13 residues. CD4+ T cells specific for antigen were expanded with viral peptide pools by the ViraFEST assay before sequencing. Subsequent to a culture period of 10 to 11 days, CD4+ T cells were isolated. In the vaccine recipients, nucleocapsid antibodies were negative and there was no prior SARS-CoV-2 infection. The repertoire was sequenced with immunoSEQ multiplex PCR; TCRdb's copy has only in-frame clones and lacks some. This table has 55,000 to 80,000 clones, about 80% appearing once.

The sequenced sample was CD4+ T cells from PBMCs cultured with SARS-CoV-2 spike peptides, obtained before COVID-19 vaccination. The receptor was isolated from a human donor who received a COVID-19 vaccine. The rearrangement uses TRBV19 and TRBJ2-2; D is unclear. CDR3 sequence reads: CASSMTGTGELFF. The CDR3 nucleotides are TGTGCCAGTAGTATGACGGGCACCGGGGAGCTGTTTTTT.